The rows below give T cell receptor beta chains drawn from one sample of a study of cytomegalovirus exposure and HLA in healthy donors. The assay was immunoSEQ multiplex PCR, and TCRdb's table has in-frame clones only and misses some. The table includes roughly 120,000 clones, around 78% detected once. Specimen: PBMCs. Receptors originate from a man aged 35-49 years in good health and CMV-seronegative. CDR3s include the opening cysteine and the closing phenylalanine or tryptophan. The D gene is left open where the match is weak. Not all rows give a size; the values are once, few, many and, for expanded clones, a class.

CDR3nt	CDR3aa	d_gene	v_gene	len	abundance	j_gene
TGTGCCAGCAGTGAAGCGGGCAGCTCCTACGAGCAGTACTTC	CASSEAGSSYEQYF	.	TRBV6-1	14	few	TRBJ2-7
TGTGCCAGCAGCTTGAGCCCTGCGAACACCGGGGAGCTGTTTTTT	CASSLSPANTGELFF	.	TRBV5-6	15	.	TRBJ2-2
TGTGCCAGCAGTTGGACTGACAGGTACTACGAGCAGTACTTC	CASSWTDRYYEQYF	.	TRBV6-5	14	.	TRBJ2-7
TGTGCCAGCACCCTATTCTCGACTGGATACAATGAGCAGTTCTTC	CASTLFSTGYNEQFF	.	TRBV28	15	.	TRBJ2-1
TGTGCTAGTGGTTTGTTTCCCGACAGGGTCGATCAGCCCCAGCATTTT	CASGLFPDRVDQPQHF	TRBD1	TRBV12-5	16	.	TRBJ1-5
TGTGCCAGCAGTTCAGGGGCGGGGGGCCACGAGCAGTACTTC	CASSSGAGGHEQYF	TRBD2	TRBV6-6	14	.	TRBJ2-7
TGTGCCAGCAGTCCAGGATACTACAATGAGCAGTTCTTC	CASSPGYYNEQFF	.	TRBV27	13	.	TRBJ2-1
TGTGCCAGCAGCCGAGACAGTCCCGGGGAGCTGTTTTTT	CASSRDSPGELFF	.	TRBV7-3	13	.	TRBJ2-2
TGTGCCAGCAGCCAATTGGGACTAGCGGGGCCCAATGAGCAGTTCTTC	CASSQLGLAGPNEQFF	TRBD2	TRBV7-8	16	once	TRBJ2-1
TGTGCCACCGCGGGACAGATTTATGGCTACACCTTC	CATAGQIYGYTF	TRBD1	TRBV2	12	.	TRBJ1-2
TGTGCCAGCAGCGTAGGAGGGAACCAAGAGACCCAGTACTTC	CASSVGGNQETQYF	.	TRBV9	14	.	TRBJ2-5
TGCGCCAGCAGCCCCCTCACCGGGACAGGGGGTTACGAGCAGTACTTC	CASSPLTGTGGYEQYF	TRBD1	TRBV5-1	16	few	TRBJ2-7
TGTGCCAGCAGCTTGGGGCCAGGGTTAGAGACCCAGTACTTC	CASSLGPGLETQYF	.	TRBV13	14	.	TRBJ2-5
TGTGCCAGTAAAACAGGGGGATCTACTGGAAACACCATATATTTT	CASKTGGSTGNTIYF	TRBD1	TRBV19	15	.	TRBJ1-3
TGTGCCAGCAGCCCGGTGGACAGGGTATACGATGGCTACACCTTC	CASSPVDRVYDGYTF	TRBD1	TRBV11-2	15	.	TRBJ1-2
TGTGCCAGCAGCTTCGGTTCTACCGGGGGGACTAACTATGGCTACACCTTC	CASSFGSTGGTNYGYTF	.	TRBV7-9	17	few	TRBJ1-2
TGTGCCTGGAGTGGAGACTCTGGAAACACCATATATTTT	CAWSGDSGNTIYF	.	TRBV30	13	.	TRBJ1-3
TGTGCCAGCAGCTTTTGGGTCCAGGGCGGGGAGCTGTTTTTT	CASSFWVQGGELFF	.	TRBV7-6	14	.	TRBJ2-2
TGCGCCAGCAGCTATCCAGGGGGGATAGCTTTCTTT	CASSYPGGIAFF	TRBD1	TRBV5-1	12	.	TRBJ1-1
TGTGCCAGCAGTTTATATCCCGTGTTAGGCTACACCTTC	CASSLYPVLGYTF	.	TRBV27	13	.	TRBJ1-2
TGTGCCAGTAGTATGGCCAGGGTCTCGGGTGAGCAGTTCTTC	CASSMARVSGEQFF	.	TRBV19	14	.	TRBJ2-1
TGTGCCAGCAGTGAAGCCTCAGGTACTGGAAACACCATATATTTT	CASSEASGTGNTIYF	.	TRBV6-1	15	few	TRBJ1-3
TGTGCCAGCAGACAGATAGGAAGCAATCAGCCCCAGCATTTT	CASRQIGSNQPQHF	.	TRBV5-6	14	once	TRBJ1-5